This T cell receptor (beta chain) was profiled in a study of blood T cell repertoires in COVID-19. Germline CDR1 is SGHRS and CDR2 is YFSETQ. The CDR3 loop spans 11 amino acids. The V end was cut by 0 bases, the J end by 8 bases, with 3 bases between. Per the original data handling: Quantification of nucleated cells was approximated via reference gene primer amplification. The data were produced by immunoSEQ multiplex PCR, yet TCRdb's version contains in-frame clones alone and is incomplete. That table is the source of V, J and clone size, and D and trimming were worked out from the DNA. The table shows 200,000 to 250,000 clones, with about 90% occurring only once. Enrolled during active infection, Seattle patients were then followed longitudinally. This clone showed up just a few times.

Sequencing was done on a sample of peripheral blood. This chain joins TRBV5-1 and TRBJ2-1, with no clear D. The sequence was obtained from a man aged 60-69 years with COVID-19, enrolled during active disease. The CDR3 spells CASSLEHEQFF. CDR3 DNA sequence: TGCGCCAGCAGCTTGGAGCATGAGCAGTTCTTC.